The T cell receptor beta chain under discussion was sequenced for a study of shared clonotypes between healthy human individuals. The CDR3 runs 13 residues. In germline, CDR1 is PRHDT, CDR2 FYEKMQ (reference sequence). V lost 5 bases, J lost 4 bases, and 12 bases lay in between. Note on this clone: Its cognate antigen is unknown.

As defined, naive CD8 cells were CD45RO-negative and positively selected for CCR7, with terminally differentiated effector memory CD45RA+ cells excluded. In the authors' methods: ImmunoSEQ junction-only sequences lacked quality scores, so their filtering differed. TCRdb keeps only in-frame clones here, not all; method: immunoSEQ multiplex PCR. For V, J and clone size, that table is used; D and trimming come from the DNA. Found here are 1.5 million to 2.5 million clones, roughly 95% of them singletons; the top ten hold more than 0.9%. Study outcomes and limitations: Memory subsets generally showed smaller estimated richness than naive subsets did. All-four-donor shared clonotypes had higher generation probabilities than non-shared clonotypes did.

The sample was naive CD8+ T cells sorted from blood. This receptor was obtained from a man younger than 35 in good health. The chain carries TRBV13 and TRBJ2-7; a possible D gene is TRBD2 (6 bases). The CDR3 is CASSQGGDYEQYF. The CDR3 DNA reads TGTGCCAGCAGCCAGGGAGGAGATTACGAGCAGTACTTC.